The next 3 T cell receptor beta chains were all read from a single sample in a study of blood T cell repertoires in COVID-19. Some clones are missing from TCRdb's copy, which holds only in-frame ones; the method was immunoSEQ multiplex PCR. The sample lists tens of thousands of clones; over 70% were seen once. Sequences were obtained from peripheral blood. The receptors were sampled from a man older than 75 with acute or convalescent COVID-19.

As DNA, the CDR3 is TGTGCCAGCTCACCACCGGCCAACACTGAAGCTTTCTTT. This encodes CASSPPANTEAFF. V gene TRBV18 combines with J gene TRBJ1-1, with D unresolved. The CDR3 sequence is 13 residues long. The V gene's germline CDR1 is KGHSH and CDR2 LQKENI. V lost 0 bases and J 2 bases, leaving 4 bases between the germline ends.

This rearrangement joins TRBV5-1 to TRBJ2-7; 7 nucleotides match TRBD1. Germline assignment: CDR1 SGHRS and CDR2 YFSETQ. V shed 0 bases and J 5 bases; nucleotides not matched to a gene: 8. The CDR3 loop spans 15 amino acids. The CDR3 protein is CASSLATGAGDEQYF. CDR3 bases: TGCGCCAGCAGCTTGGCCACAGGGGCAGGGGACGAGCAGTACTTC.

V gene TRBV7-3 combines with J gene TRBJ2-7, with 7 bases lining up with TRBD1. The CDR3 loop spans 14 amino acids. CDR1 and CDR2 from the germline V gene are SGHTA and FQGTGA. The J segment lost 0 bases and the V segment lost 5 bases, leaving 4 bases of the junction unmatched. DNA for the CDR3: TGTGCCAGCAGCGCAGGGACAGCCTCCTACGAGCAGTACTTC. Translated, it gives CASSAGTASYEQYF.